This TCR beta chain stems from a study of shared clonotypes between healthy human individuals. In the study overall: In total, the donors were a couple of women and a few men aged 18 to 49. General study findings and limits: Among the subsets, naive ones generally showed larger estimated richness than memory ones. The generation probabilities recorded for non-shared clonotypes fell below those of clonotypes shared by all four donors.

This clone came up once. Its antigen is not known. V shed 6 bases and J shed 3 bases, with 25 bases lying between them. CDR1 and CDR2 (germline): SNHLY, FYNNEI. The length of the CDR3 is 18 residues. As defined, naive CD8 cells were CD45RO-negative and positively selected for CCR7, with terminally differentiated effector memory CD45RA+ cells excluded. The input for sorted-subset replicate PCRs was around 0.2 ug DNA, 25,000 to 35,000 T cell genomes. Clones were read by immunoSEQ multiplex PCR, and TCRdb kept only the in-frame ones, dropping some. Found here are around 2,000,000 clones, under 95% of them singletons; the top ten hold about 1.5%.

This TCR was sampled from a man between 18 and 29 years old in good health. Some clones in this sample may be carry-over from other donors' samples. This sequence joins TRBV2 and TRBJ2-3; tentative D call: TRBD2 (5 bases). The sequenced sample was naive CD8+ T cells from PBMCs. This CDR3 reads CASSELGLVGGVTDTQYF. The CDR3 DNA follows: TGTGCCAGCAGCGAACTAGGGCTCGTCGGAGGTGTAACAGATACGCAGTATTTT.